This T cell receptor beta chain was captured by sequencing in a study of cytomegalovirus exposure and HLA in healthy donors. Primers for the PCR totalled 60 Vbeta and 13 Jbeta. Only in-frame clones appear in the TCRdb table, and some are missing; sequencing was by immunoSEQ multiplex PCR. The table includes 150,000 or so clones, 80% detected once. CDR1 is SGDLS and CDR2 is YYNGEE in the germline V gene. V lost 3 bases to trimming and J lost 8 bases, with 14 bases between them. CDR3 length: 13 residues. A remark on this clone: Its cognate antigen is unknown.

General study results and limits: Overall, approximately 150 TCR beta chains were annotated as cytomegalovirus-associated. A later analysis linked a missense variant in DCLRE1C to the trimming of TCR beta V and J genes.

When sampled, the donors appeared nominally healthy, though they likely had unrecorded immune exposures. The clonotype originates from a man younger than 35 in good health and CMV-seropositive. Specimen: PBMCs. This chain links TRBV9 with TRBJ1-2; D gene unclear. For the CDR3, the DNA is TGTGCCAGCAGCGAGGGTCCGGGGTTCGGCTACACCTTC. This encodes CASSEGPGFGYTF.